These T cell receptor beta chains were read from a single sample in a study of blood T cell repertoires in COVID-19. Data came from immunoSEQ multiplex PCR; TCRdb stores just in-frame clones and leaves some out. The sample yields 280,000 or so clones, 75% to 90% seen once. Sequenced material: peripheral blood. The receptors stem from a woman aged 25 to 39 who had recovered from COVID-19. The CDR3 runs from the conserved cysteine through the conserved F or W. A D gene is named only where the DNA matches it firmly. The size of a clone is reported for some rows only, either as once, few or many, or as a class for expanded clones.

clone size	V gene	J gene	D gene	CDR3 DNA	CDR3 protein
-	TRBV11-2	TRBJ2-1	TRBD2	TGTGCCAGCAGCTTCGGACTAGCGGCCTACAATGAGCAGTTCTTC	CASSFGLAAYNEQFF
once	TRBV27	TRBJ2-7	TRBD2	TGTGCCAGCTCGGTAGCGGGACCCTCCTACGAGCAGTACTTC	CASSVAGPSYEQYF
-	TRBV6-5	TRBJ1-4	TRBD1	TGTGCCAGCAGTTACTCGACAGGGGAAGGCGAAAAACTGTTTTTT	CASSYSTGEGEKLFF
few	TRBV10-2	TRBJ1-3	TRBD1	TGCGCCAGCCAAACCGGGACAGGGACTGGAAACACCATATATTTT	CASQTGTGTGNTIYF
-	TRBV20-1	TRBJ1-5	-	TGCAGTGCTAGTGCGGGGAATCAGCCCCAGCATTTT	CSASAGNQPQHF
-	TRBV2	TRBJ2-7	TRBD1	TGTGCCAGACAGGGGGCCTCCTACGAGCAGTACTTC	CARQGASYEQYF
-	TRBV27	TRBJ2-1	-	TGTGCCAGCAGTTTTGCCGTGAGCACCAATGAGCAGTTCTTC	CASSFAVSTNEQFF
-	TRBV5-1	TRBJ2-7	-	TGCGCCAGCAGCTTGGCTTTCCCGAACATCGTCTCCTACGAGCAGTACTTC	CASSLAFPNIVSYEQYF
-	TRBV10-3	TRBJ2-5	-	TGTGCCATCAGTGAGGGGCGTCGGCAAGAGACCCAGTACTTC	CAISEGRRQETQYF
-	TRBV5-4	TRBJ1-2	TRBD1	TGTGCCAGCAGCTTTCGGACAGGGGTGAACTATGGCTACACCTTC	CASSFRTGVNYGYTF
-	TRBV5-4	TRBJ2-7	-	TGTGCCAGCAGCTTGCAGGGGCCCTACGAGCAGTACTTC	CASSLQGPYEQYF
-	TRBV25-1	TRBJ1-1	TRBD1	TGTGCCAGCAGTGAGGACAGGGGAAATTCTGAAGCTTTCTTT	CASSEDRGNSEAFF
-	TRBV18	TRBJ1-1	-	TGTGCCAGCTCAGACGGCGCGCAGGGAATCTTGGACACTGAAGCTTTCTTT	CASSDGAQGILDTEAFF
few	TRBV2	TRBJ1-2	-	TGTGCCAGCAGTGGAGAAGCACTCTATGGCTACACCTTC	CASSGEALYGYTF
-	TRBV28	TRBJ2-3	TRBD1	TGTGCCAGCAGTTCGGTAAGGACAGGGGACACAGATACGCAGTATTTT	CASSSVRTGDTDTQYF
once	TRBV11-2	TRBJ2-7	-	TGTGCCACCTCCCCGTGGGCATTGAGCTCCTACGAGCAGTACTTC	CATSPWALSSYEQYF
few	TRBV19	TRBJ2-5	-	TGTGCCAGTAGTACGGCCAGGGGAGAGACCCAGTACTTC	CASSTARGETQYF
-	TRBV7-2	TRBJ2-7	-	TGTGCCAGCACCCTAGACCGCGGCACCTACGAGCAGTACTTC	CASTLDRGTYEQYF
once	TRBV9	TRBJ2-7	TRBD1	TGTGCCAGCAGCGTAGGCCCCGGGACAGGGATTTCCTACGAGCAGTACTTC	CASSVGPGTGISYEQYF
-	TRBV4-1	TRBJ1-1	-	TGCGCCAGCAGCCAAGACCCCCTCTCTCGCACTGAAGCTTTCTTT	CASSQDPLSRTEAFF
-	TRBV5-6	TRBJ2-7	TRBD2	TGTGCCAGCAGCTTGGCCTCGGGACTAGCGCGCGAGCAGTACTTC	CASSLASGLAREQYF
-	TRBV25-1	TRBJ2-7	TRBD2	TGTGCCAGCAGTGAGGGGCTAGCGGGAGCAGGCGAGCAGTACTTC	CASSEGLAGAGEQYF
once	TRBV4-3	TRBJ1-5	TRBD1	TGCGCCAGCAGCCAAGAAACAGGGGGTGATCAGCCCCAGCATTTT	CASSQETGGDQPQHF
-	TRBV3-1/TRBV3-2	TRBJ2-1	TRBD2	TGTGCCAGCAGCTACCGGACTAGCGGGAATACTCACAATGAGCAGTTCTTC	CASSYRTSGNTHNEQFF
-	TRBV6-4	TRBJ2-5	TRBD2	TGTGCCAGCAGTGATTCGCTTCGATTATTAGCGGGGATTAAAGAGACCCAGTACTTC	CASSDSLRLLAGIKETQYF
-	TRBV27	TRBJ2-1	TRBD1	TGTGCCAGCAGTTTACCGGGGACAGGGAGGGAAGAGCAGTTCTTC	CASSLPGTGREEQFF
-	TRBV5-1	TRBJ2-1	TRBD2	TGCGCCAGCAGGCTGGATCCGGGACTAGCGGGAGATGAGCAGTTCTTC	CASRLDPGLAGDEQFF
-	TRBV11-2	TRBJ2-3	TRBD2	TGTGCCAGCAGCTTCAGCGGGGGGAATTCAGATACGCAGTATTTT	CASSFSGGNSDTQYF
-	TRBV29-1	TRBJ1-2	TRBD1	TGCAGCGTTGATAGGGGGTCGGGACAGGGGTTTCGCTACACCTTC	CSVDRGSGQGFRYTF
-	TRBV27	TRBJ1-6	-	TGTGCCAGCAGTTTATCTTTTGTAGATGACTATAATTCACCCCTCCACTTT	CASSLSFVDDYNSPLHF
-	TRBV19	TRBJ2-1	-	TGTGCCAGTAGTATCGCGTTGAACAATGAGCAGTTCTTC	CASSIALNNEQFF
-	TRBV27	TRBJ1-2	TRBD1	TGTGCCAGCAGTTTAACAGGGGGCCGCAGTGGCTACACCTTC	CASSLTGGRSGYTF
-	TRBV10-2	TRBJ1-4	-	TGCGCCAGCAGGCGGGGGACGGATAATGAAAAACTGTTTTTT	CASRRGTDNEKLFF
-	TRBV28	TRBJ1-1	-	TGTGCCAGCAGTTTAACGGGGAACACTGAAGCTTTCTTT	CASSLTGNTEAFF
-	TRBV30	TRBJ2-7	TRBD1	TGTGCCTGGAGTGACAGGGGTGGCGAGCAGTACTTC	CAWSDRGGEQYF
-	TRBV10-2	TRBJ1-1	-	TGCGCCAGCAGGGGAGGGCTTACTGAAGCTTTCTTT	CASRGGLTEAFF
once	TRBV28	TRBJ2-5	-	TGTGCCAGCATTTCCGGGACTCCTGAAGAGACCCAGTACTTC	CASISGTPEETQYF
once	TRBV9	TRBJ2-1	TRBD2	TGTGCCAGCAGCACGGGACTAGCCAGGTACAATGAGCAGTTCTTC	CASSTGLARYNEQFF
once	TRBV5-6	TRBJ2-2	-	TGTGCCAGCAGCTTAACACAGAACACCGGGGAGCTGTTTTTT	CASSLTQNTGELFF
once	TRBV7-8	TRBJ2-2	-	TGTGCCAGCAGCCCCACAGGTCGCGGTTCGAACACCGGGGAGCTGTTTTTT	CASSPTGRGSNTGELFF
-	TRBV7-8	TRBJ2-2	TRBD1	TGTGCCAGCAGCTTGGGAATCACAGGGGCGAACACCGGGGAGCTGTTTTTT	CASSLGITGANTGELFF
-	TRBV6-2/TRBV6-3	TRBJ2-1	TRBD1	TGTGCCAGCAGTTACTCGATGGACAGGGGACTCTCCTACAATGAGCAGTTCTTC	CASSYSMDRGLSYNEQFF
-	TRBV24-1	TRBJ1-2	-	TGTGCCACCAGTGCCAGGTTCGGGGATGGCTACACCTTC	CATSARFGDGYTF
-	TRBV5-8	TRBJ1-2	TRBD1	TGTGCCAGCAGCGGGGGACAGGCGACCGGCTACACCTTC	CASSGGQATGYTF
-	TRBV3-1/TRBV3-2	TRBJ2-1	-	TGTGCCAGCAGCCAAGGTATGAATGAGCAGTTCTTC	CASSQGMNEQFF
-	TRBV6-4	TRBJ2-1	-	TGTGCCAGCATCCGGACTCACTCCTACAATGAGCAGTTCTTC	CASIRTHSYNEQFF
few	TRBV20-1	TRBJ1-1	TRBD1	TGCAGTGGGGGGACAGTCACTGAAGCTTTCTTT	CSGGTVTEAFF
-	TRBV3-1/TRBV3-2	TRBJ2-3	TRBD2	TGTGCCAGCAGCGTGCACCCGGGACTAGATTTCACAGATACGCAGTATTTT	CASSVHPGLDFTDTQYF
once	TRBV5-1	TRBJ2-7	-	TGCGCCAGCAGCGCCCAGGGGGGCTACGAGCAGTACTTC	CASSAQGGYEQYF
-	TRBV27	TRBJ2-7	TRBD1	TGTGCCAGCAGTTTATTCGTAGGAGCGACAGGGGCCATCTACGAGCAGTACTTC	CASSLFVGATGAIYEQYF
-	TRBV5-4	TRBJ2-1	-	TGTGCCAGCAGCTTAGAGGGTGGGCCCTTTAATGAGCAGTTCTTC	CASSLEGGPFNEQFF
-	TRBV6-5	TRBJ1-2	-	TGTGCCAGCAGGACAACAGGGTGGAATGGCTACACCTTC	CASRTTGWNGYTF
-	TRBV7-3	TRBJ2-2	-	TGTGCCAGCAGCACCGCGGGTACCGGGGAGCTGTTTTTT	CASSTAGTGELFF
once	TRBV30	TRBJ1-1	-	TGTGCCTGGAGAGAAGCCTCCTCCTACACTGAAGCTTTCTTT	CAWREASSYTEAFF